One T cell receptor (beta chain) is described in this entry. This clone was observed once. Which antigen it targets is not known. Nothing much larger sits one base from this clone, and base qualities are not available. This entry is derived from a study of shared clonotypes between healthy human individuals (TCRdb year 2020). Regarding the complete study: The cohort comprised a couple of women and a few men aged 18 to 49 years. Per donor, three plates each were used for CD4 naive and CD4 memory, two for CD8 naive, and one for CD8 memory. Blood TCR repertoires of a handful of healthy adults were deeply sequenced to estimate repertoire size and the extent of clonotype sharing between individuals. Different laboratories and diverse techniques were used to prepare libraries and sequence TCR repertoires, to increase sequencing depth and limit assay-specific biases. Between about 0.8 and 9 billion PBMCs per donor were obtained by leukapheresis. What the research found in general, with its limitations: Rarefaction of sorted-subset datasets indicated incomplete sequencing despite the large sequencing depth. Estimated clonotype richness was generally larger for naive than for memory subsets. Pairwise subsampling led to the expectation that sequencing depth would affect the degree of clonotype sharing among donors. Roughly 5.2% of naive CD4, more than 3% of naive CD8, approximately 2% of memory CD4, and 0.4% of memory CD8 clonotypes were shared across a few donors. Sampling was restricted to blood, and TCR repertoires in tissue are likely to differ from TCR repertoires in blood. The small number of donors limited the genetic and exposure-history diversity represented. Clonotypes shared by all four sorted-subset donors showed higher generation probabilities than non-shared clonotypes.

Via the germline V gene (reference sequence), CDR1 is SEHNR and CDR2 FQNEAQ. V and J lose 4 bases and 2 bases, and a span of 8 bases separates them. The CDR3 runs 13 residues from the cysteine to the phenylalanine. The read is trimmed to its CDR3 DNA, 39 bases read in frame from base 1. Using the deep immunoSEQ assay, multiplex PCR amplified TCR CDR3 regions from genomic DNA. Genomic DNA extracted from each cell subset was distributed evenly over all wells of several immunoSEQ 96-well plates, and each plate served as one replicate. Each replicate PCR for sorted subsets received roughly 200 ng genomic DNA, equal to roughly 30,000 T cell genomes. Purified libraries were quantified with a Qubit 3.0 fluorometer, sized on a Bioanalyzer 2100, and re-quantified with the KAPA Library Quantification kit. Each immunoSEQ 96-well plate was sequenced on its own single-read 150-cycle Illumina NextSeq 550 flow cell. The source study handled its data this way. The immunoSEQ output contained only junctional sequences without quality scores, so filtering could not match that applied to full-length reads. To assign V/J genes and CDR3, sequences were annotated using PyIR, a Python wrapper for IgBLAST v1.9, with IMGT germline references. Any read was removed if the V/J assignment was weak (E-value above 1e-6), the CDR3 was missing, or the read contained stop codons, out-of-frame junctions, or ambiguous translated residues. V3J clonotypes were defined as sequences sharing an identical inferred V gene, J gene, and CDR3 amino acid sequence. Percentage overlap between repertoires was computed as shared unique clonotypes divided by the size of the smaller repertoire. Repertoire richness was assessed with RTK rarefaction, the Chao1 estimator, and Recon v2.1 estimates of unobserved clonotypes. Generation probabilities were computed with OLGA for all TCRbeta clonotypes obtained by the gDNA method from a handful of donors. TCRdb provides this immuneACCESS table in a form limited to in-frame rearrangements. Some clones are lacking; in checked studies, under half of them reflect an unresolved V gene, and why the rest are absent is not known. V and J calls plus clone size are reproduced from that table; the DNA served to infer D and trimming. The sample data list about 1 million clones, and approximately 68% of these were observed just once. The ten most abundant clones make up roughly 1.5% of the sample.

Healthy HIV-negative adults with no recently reported acute infections or vaccinations were included as donors. Only Caucasian adults living in Nashville, Tennessee, USA were represented among the donors. Magnetic negative selection was used to enrich CD4+ T cells, after which naive cells were positively selected on CD45RA and the negative fraction became the memory subset. Blood was obtained by leukapheresis, after which PBMCs were separated by Ficoll-Histopaque density gradient centrifugation and cryopreserved in liquid nitrogen vapor phase. Analytical flow cytometry was used to check the purity and quantity of each magnetically sorted T cell population. Each sorted fraction had its genomic DNA isolated and then quantified by UV absorbance on a Nanodrop 2000c.

This chain joins TRBV7-9 to TRBJ1-1, with no reliable assignment of the D segment. This receptor was taken from a man younger than 35 in good health. Sequencing used memory CD4+ T cells sorted from blood. The cell subset or site tag for this specimen amounts to: CD45RA-negative fraction. The CDR3 region: CASSSRGNTEAFF. In nucleotides, the sequence is TGTGCCAGCAGCTCCCGGGGTAACACTGAAGCTTTCTTT.